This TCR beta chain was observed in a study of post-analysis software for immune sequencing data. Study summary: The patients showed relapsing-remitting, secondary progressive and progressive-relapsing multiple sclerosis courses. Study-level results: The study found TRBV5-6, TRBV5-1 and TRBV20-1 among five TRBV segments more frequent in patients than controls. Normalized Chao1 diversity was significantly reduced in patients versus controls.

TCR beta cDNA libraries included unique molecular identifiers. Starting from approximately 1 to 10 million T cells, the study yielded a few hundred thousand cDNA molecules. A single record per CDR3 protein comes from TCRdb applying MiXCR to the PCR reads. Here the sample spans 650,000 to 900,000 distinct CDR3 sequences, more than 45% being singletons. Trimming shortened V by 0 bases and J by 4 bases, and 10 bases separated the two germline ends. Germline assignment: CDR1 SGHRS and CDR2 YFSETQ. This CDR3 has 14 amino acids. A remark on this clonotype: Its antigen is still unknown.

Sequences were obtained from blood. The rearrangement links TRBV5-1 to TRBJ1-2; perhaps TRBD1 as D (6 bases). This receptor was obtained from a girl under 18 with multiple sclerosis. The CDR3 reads CASSLEGDLYGYTF. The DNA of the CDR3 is TGCGCCAGCAGCTTGGAGGGGGATCTCTATGGCTACACCTTC.